The sequence of this T cell receptor beta chain was determined in a study of control samples from healthy donors and cancer patients. Clones were read by immunoSEQ multiplex PCR, and TCRdb kept only the in-frame ones, dropping some. The repertoire holds around 110,000 clones, with approximately 92% as singletons. This CDR3 contains 15 residues. The V gene's germline CDR1 is SGHNT and CDR2 YYREEE (reference sequence). V dropped 3 bases and J dropped 6; count of bases not matched to a gene: 7. V usage is TRBV5-4 and J usage is TRBJ2-2; TRBD2 matches at 8 bases. Specimen: PBMCs. This sequence was found in a woman in her 50s with colorectal cancer. The CDR3 DNA follows: TGTGCCAGCAGCTCGGGGACTAGGCCGGCCGGGGAGCTGTTTTTT. Residues: CASSSGTRPAGELFF.